This TCR beta chain comes out of a study of somatic mutations in cytotoxic T cells in rheumatoid arthritis. There are 15 residues in the CDR3. V lost 3 bases and J lost 5; bases outside the gene matches: 7. CDR1 SGHRS and CDR2 YFSETQ come from the germline V gene. This table comes from immunoSEQ multiplex PCR, and its TCRdb copy is limited to in-frame clones, with some not included. The table includes 15,000 to 20,000 clones, about 80% detected once. The sequenced sample consisted of CD8+ T cells sorted from blood. This sequence was found in an adult with rheumatoid arthritis. The chain joins TRBV5-1 to TRBJ2-3, with TRBD1 matching 9 bases. The DNA for the CDR3 is TGCGCCAGCAGCTGGGGACAGGGATATGAAGATACGCAGTATTTT. As protein: CASSWGQGYEDTQYF.